The sequence of this TCR beta chain was determined in a study of PD-1 blockade in classical Hodgkin lymphoma. The overall study: Patients were dosed intravenously with nivolumab at 3 mg/kg every 2 weeks.

In every patient, relapse followed autologous stem cell transplantation, while exposure to brentuximab vedotin differed. Using magnetic negative selection, the CD4+ T cells were separated out of thawed PBMCs. Responses achieved at best were complete response, partial response or progressive disease. Points on this clone: Its antigen is as yet unknown.

Study-wide points: The study found complete responders had baseline diversity similar to newly diagnosed patients. Healthy donors were reported to have higher baseline TCR diversity than newly diagnosed patients.

Only in-frame clones appear in the TCRdb table, and some are missing; sequencing was by immunoSEQ multiplex PCR. There are approximately 25,000 clones in the sample; over 60% occur only once, and just under 2.5% lies in the top ten. V was cut by 7 bases and J by 0 bases, with 10 bases left in between. The CDR3 runs 13 residues. The germline V gene encodes CDR1 GTSNPN and CDR2 SVGIG (reference sequence). This clonotype was obtained from a human donor with classical Hodgkin lymphoma. The chain has TRBV30 and TRBJ2-1, with D uncertain. The sequencing used CD4+ T cells from blood, collected at baseline. CDR3 sequence (DNA): TGTGCCTCCTCACGGCCCTCCTACAATGAGCAGTTCTTC. Encoded protein: CASSRPSYNEQFF.